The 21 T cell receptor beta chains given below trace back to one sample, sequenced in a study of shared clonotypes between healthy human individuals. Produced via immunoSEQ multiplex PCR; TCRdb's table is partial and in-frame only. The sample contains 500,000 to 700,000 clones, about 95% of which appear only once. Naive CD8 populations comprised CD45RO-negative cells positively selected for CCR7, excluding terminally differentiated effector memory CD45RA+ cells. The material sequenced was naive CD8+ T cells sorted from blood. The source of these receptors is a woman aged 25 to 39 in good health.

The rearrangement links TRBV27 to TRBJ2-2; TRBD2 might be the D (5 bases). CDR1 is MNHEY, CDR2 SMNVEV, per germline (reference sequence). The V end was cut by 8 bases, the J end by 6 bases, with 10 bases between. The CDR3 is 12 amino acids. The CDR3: CASLAAPGELFF. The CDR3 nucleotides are TGTGCCAGCCTAGCCGCCCCCGGGGAGCTGTTTTTT.

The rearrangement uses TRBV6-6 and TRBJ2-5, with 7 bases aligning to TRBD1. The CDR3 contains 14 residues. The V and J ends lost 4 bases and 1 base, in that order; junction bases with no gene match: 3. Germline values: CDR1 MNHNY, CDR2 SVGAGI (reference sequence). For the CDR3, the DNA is TGTGCCAGCAGTTCGGGACAGCTCCAAGAGACCCAGTACTTC. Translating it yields CASSSGQLQETQYF.

This CDR3 is CASSRTVNSQPQHF. The DNA of the CDR3 is TGTGCCAGCAGCCGGACGGTGAATTCTCAGCCCCAGCATTTT. The V and J genes are TRBV4-2 and TRBJ1-5; D ambiguous. The ends were cut back, 4 bases at V and 6 bases at J, with 13 bases in the middle. This CDR3 is 14 amino acids long. CDR1 and CDR2 from the germline V gene are LGHNA and YNFKEQ.

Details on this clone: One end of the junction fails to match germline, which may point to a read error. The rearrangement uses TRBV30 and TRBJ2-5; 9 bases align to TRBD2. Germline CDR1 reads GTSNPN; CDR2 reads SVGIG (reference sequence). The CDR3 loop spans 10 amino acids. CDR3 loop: CAWTGGRGDF. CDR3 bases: TGTGCCTGGACCGGCGGGAGGGGTGACTTC.

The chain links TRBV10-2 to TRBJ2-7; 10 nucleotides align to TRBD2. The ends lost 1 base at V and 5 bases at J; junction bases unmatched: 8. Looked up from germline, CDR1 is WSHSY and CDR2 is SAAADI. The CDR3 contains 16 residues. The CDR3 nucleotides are TGCGCCAGCAGTGAGTTTGGGCCTAGCGGGAGCCACGAGCAGTACTTC. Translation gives CASSEFGPSGSHEQYF.

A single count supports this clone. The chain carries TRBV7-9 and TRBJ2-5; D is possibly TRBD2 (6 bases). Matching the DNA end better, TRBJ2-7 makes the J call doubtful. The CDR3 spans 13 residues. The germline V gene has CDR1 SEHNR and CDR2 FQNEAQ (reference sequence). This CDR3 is CASSAGTAYEQYF. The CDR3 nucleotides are TGTGCCAGCAGCGCTGGGACTGCCTACGAGCAGTACTTC.

The CDR3 sequence: CASAPGTGGYEQYF. The CDR3 region has the DNA TGTGCCAGCGCCCCCGGGACAGGGGGTTACGAGCAGTACTTC. This chain uses TRBV27 with TRBJ2-7, with 11 bases matching TRBD1. V shed 8 bases and J 4 bases; nucleotides not matched to a gene: 7. Germline V CDR1 and CDR2: MNHEY, SMNVEV (reference sequence). The CDR3 contains 14 residues.

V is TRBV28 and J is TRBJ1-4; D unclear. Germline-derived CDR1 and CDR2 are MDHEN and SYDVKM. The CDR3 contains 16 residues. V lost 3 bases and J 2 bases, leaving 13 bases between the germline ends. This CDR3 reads CASSFYRGSTNEKLFF. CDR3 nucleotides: TGTGCCAGCAGTTTTTATCGGGGATCGACTAATGAAAAACTGTTTTTT. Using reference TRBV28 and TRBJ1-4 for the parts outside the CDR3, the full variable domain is DVKVTQSSRYLVKRTGEKVFLECVQDMDHENMFWYRQDPGLGLRLIYFSYDVKMKEKGDIPEGYSVSREKKERFSLILESASTNQTSMYLCASSFYRGSTNEKLFFGSGTQLSVL.

The CDR3 region is CASSISGSSYEQYF. CDR3 sequence (DNA): TGTGCCAGCAGCATCAGCGGGAGCTCCTACGAGCAGTACTTC. This chain uses TRBV6-6 with TRBJ2-7; 8 bases are shared with TRBD2. The CDR3 runs to 14 residues. Germline V lookup: CDR1 MNHNY, CDR2 SVGAGI (reference sequence). After removal of 6 bases from V and 0 bases from J, the junction contained 4 bases not matched to a gene.

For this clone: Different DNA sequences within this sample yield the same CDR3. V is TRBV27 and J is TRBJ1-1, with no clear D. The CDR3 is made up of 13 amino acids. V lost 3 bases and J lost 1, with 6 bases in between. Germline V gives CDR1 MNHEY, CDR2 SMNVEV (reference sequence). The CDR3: CASSFGKNTEAFF. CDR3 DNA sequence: TGTGCCAGCAGTTTTGGCAAGAACACTGAAGCTTTCTTT.

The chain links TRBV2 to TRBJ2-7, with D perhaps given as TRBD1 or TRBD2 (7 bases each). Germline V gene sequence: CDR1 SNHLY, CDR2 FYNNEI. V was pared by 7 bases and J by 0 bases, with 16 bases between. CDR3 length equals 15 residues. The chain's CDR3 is CASKGASGSSYEQYF. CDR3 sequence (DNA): TGTGCCAGCAAGGGGGCTAGCGGTAGCTCCTACGAGCAGTACTTC.

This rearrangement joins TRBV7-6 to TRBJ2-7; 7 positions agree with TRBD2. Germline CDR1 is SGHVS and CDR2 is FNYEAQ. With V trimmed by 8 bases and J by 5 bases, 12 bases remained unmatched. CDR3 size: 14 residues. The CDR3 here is CASGSGLKPNEQYF. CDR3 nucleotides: TGTGCCAGCGGGTCGGGACTAAAGCCCAACGAGCAGTACTTC.

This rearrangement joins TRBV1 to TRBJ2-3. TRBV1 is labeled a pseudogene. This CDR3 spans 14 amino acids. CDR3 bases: TGCACCAGCAGCCAAGATGACCCCACGTATACGCAGTATTTT. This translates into CTSSQDDPTYTQYF.

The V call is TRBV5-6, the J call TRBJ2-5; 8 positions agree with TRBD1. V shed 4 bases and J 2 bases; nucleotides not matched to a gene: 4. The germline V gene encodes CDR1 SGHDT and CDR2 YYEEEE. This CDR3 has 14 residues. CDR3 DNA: TGTGCCAGCAGCCCACGGACAGGGCAAGAGACCCAGTACTTC. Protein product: CASSPRTGQETQYF. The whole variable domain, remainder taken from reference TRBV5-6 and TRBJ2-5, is DAGVTQSPTHLIKTRGQQVTLRCSPKSGHDTVSWYQQALGQGPQFIFQYYEEEERQRGNFPDRFSGHQFPNYSSELNVNALLLGDSALYLCASSPRTGQETQYFGPGTRLLVL.

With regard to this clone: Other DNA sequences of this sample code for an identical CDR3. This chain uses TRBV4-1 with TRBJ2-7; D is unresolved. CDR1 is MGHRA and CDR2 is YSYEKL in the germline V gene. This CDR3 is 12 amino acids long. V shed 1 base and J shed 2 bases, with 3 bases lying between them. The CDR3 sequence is CASSQGAYEQYF. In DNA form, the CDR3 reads TGCGCCAGCAGCCAAGGCGCCTACGAGCAGTACTTC.

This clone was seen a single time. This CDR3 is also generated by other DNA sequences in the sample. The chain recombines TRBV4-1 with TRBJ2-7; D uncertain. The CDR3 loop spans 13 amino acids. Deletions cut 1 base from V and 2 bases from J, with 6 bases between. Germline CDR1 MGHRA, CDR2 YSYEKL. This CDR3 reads CASSQGLAYEQYF. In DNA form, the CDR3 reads TGCGCCAGCAGCCAAGGTCTAGCCTACGAGCAGTACTTC.

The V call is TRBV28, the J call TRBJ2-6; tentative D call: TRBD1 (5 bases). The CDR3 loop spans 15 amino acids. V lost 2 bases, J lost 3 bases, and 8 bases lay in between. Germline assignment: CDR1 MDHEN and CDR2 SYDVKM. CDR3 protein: CASSLQGFGANVLTF. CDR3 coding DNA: TGTGCCAGCAGTTTACAGGGTTTTGGGGCCAACGTCCTGACTTTC.

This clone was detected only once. CDR3 coding DNA: TGTGCCAGCAGCTTAGGAACCGGGACAGGGTTTATCGGGGAGCTGTTTTTT. Protein: CASSLGTGTGFIGELFF. This rearrangement joins TRBV11-3 to TRBJ2-2; 9 nucleotides agree with TRBD1. CDR1 is SGHNT and CDR2 is YENEEA in the germline V gene. The CDR3 consists of 17 residues. Germline trimming cut 1 base from V and 7 bases from J; bases unmatched to any gene: 10.

The CDR3: CASSLAQAGGLSSYNEQFF. CDR3 DNA: TGTGCCAGCAGCTTGGCCCAGGCGGGAGGCTTGAGCTCCTACAATGAGCAGTTCTTC. The V gene is TRBV5-6, the J gene TRBJ2-1, with 8 bases identical to TRBD2. Germline loops: CDR1 SGHDT, CDR2 YYEEEE. J was trimmed by 0 bases and V by 0 bases; bases with no gene match: 11. The CDR3 has 19 residues.

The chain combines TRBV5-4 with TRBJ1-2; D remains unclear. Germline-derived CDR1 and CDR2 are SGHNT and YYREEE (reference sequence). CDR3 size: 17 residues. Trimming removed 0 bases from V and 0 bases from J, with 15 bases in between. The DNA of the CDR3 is TGTGCCAGCAGCTTGGGGGCAGGACTAGATACTAACTATGGCTACACCTTC. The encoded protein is CASSLGAGLDTNYGYTF.

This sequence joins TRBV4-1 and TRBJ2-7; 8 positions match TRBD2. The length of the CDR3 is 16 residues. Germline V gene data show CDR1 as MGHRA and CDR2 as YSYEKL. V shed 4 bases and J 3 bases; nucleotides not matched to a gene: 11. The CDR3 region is CASSRPSPGGVYEQYF. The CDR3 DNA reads TGCGCCAGCAGCCGACCAAGCCCCGGGGGGGTCTACGAGCAGTACTTC.